Each of the 5 T cell receptor beta chains below was sequenced from the same sample in a study of shared T cell receptors in the human thymus. Profiling relied on immunoSEQ multiplex PCR, and the TCRdb table lists in-frame clones only, not all of them. This table holds hundreds of thousands of clones, more than 70% found once. This same sample was also part of a study on human thymus T cells.

Sequenced material: thymocytes. These receptors were obtained from a boy younger than two with a congenital heart defect.

The chain couples TRBV5-8 to TRBJ2-7, with 9 bases matching TRBD1. The CDR3 has 19 residues. V dropped 3 bases and J dropped 3; count of bases not matched to a gene: 19. Germline-derived CDR1 and CDR2 are SGHTS and YDEGEE. CDR3 DNA sequence: TGTGCCAGCAGCTCCCCATCCGGGACAGGGAGCTTTCTGTTCTACGAGCAGTACTTC. Amino acid sequence: CASSSPSGTGSFLFYEQYF.

The CDR3 reads CSAPTSGQFF. The CDR3, as DNA: TGCAGTGCGCCTACTAGTGGGCAGTTCTTC. V and J are TRBV20-1 and TRBJ2-1, with D possibly TRBD2 on 5 matching bases. Germline lookup yields CDR1 DFQATT and CDR2 SNEGSKA (reference sequence). V lost 6 bases, J lost 12 bases, and 12 bases lay in between. This CDR3 spans 10 amino acids.

The CDR3, as DNA: TGTGCCAGCAGCTTGGAAGGAGGGGGCACACGAAACACTGAAGCTTTCTTT. Its protein product is CASSLEGGGTRNTEAFF. The V and J genes are TRBV5-4 and TRBJ1-1; 7 nucleotides align to TRBD1. V was pared by 0 bases and J by 2 bases, with 10 bases of the junction left unmatched. In germline, CDR1 is SGHNT, CDR2 YYREEE (reference sequence). The CDR3 is 17 residues long.

The chain joins TRBV5-1 to TRBJ2-2; D possibly corresponds to TRBD1 (6 bases). The CDR3 length is 14 residues. From germline, CDR1 is SGHRS and CDR2 YFSETQ. Trimming removed 5 bases at V and 3 bases at J, with 11 bases between. The CDR3 nucleotides are TGCGCCAGCAGTAAAGACAGGTACACCGGGGAGCTGTTTTTT. The encoded protein is CASSKDRYTGELFF. Full variable domain (rest looked up from reference TRBV5-1 and TRBJ2-2): KAGVTQTPRYLIKTRGQQVTLSCSPISGHRSVSWYQQTPGQGLQFLFEYFSETQRNKGNFPGRFSGRQFSNSRSEMNVSTLELGDSALYLCASSKDRYTGELFFGEGSRLTVL.

The rearrangement uses TRBV5-4 and TRBJ1-6; 9 positions agree with TRBD1. Germline CDR1 SGHNT, CDR2 YYREEE (reference sequence). This CDR3 is built from 15 residues. V shed 4 bases and J 4 bases; nucleotides not matched to a gene: 3. The CDR3 nucleotides read TGTGCCAGCAGCAAGACAGGGGGATATAATTCACCCCTCCACTTT. Its protein product is CASSKTGGYNSPLHF.